This T cell receptor (beta chain) was captured by sequencing in a study of blood T cell repertoires in COVID-19. Study overall: Both acute and convalescent COVID-19 samples were obtained from the United States, Italy and Spain.

Germline assignment: CDR1 LGHDT and CDR2 YNNKEL (reference sequence). CDR3 size: 14 residues. Deletions cut 4 bases from V and 5 bases from J, with 13 bases between. Libraries were prepared by immunoSEQ multiplex PCR; TCRdb keeps only in-frame clonotypes and omits some of them. Among some 150,000 clones listed, 85% to 90% were seen once. The chain links TRBV3-1 (or the pseudogene TRBV3-2) to TRBJ2-3, with a possible D match to TRBD2 (5 bases). This receptor was identified in a man in his forties or fifties with active COVID-19. Sequencing was carried out using peripheral blood. CDR3 DNA: TGTGCCAGCAGCCCTACGGGGTCTCTAGATACGCAGTATTTT. Protein sequence: CASSPTGSLDTQYF.